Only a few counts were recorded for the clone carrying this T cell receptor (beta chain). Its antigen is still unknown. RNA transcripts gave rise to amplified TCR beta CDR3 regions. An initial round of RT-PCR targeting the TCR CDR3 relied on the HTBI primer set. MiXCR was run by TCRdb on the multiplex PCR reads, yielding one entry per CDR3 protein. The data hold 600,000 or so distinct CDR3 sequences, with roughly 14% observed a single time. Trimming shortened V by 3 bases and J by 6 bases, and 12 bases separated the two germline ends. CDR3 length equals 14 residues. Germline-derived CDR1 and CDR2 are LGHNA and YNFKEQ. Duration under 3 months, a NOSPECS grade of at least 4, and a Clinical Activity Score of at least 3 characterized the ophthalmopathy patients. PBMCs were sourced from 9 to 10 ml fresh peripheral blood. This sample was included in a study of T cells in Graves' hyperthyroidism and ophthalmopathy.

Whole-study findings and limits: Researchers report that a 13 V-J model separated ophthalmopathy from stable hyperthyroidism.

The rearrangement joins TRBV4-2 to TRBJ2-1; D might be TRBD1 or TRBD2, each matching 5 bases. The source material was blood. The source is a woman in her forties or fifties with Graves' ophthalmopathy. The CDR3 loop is CASSQPGSANEQFF. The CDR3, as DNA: TGTGCCAGCAGCCAGCCAGGGAGCGCCAATGAGCAGTTCTTC.